What follows are 30 T cell receptor beta chains derived from one specimen sequenced in a study of blood T cells in healthy people across ages. The use of a sample-barcoded 5' primer and a J-beta primer mix characterized a second PCR of roughly 7 to 12 cycles. Each CDR3 protein gets one entry after TCRdb re-called the 5' RACE reads with MiXCR. The table lists 600,000 to 650,000 distinct CDR3 sequences, 45% to 65% of them singletons. Sequenced material: blood. The receptors here all came from a man aged 55 to 70 in good health.

The chain joins TRBV15 to TRBJ2-5; possibly TRBD1 for D (6 bases). The CDR3 has 15 amino acids. Germline assignment: CDR1 LNHNV and CDR2 YYDKDF (reference sequence). V was clipped by 0 bases and J by 4 bases, with 12 bases between them. In nucleotides, the CDR3 is TGTGCCACCAGCAGAGATGGGGGCCCGGGAGAGACCCAGTACTTC. Its translation is CATSRDGGPGETQYF.

In DNA, the CDR3 is TGCGCCAGCAAGGAGGAGAGCTCCTATAATTCACCCCTCCACTTT. Its translation is CASKEESSYNSPLHF. The chain has TRBV5-1 and TRBJ1-6, with D uncertain. The CDR3 sequence is 15 residues long. Trimming stripped 6 bases from V and 0 bases from J, with 10 bases between. Germline CDR1 is SGHRS and CDR2 is YFSETQ.

The chain recombines TRBV20-1 with TRBJ2-5, with D perhaps TRBD1 (5 bases). CDR3 size: 14 residues. Germline CDR1 and CDR2: DFQATT and SNEGSKA (reference sequence). The V end was cut by 3 bases, the J end by 2 bases, with 13 bases between. Here the CDR3 DNA reads TGCAGTGCTAGGAGACAGCCACTGCAAGAGACCCAGTACTTC. Translated, it gives CSARRQPLQETQYF.

Remarks on this clonotype: The junction does not match germline at one end; this may be a read error. This chain connects TRBV7-2 to TRBJ2-7; possible D gene TRBD2, 6 bases. The length of the CDR3 is 15 residues. Germline CDR1 SGHTA, CDR2 FQGNSA. CDR3 amino acids: CAGSSSGGPSYEQYF. CDR3 in DNA: TGTGCCGGCAGCTCCTCCGGGGGTCCATCCTACGAGCAGTACTTC.

This clonotype has more than one count but fewer than ten. The rearrangement joins TRBV29-1 to TRBJ2-3; no reliable D call. The CDR3 totals 12 residues. CDR1 is SQVTM and CDR2 is ANQGSEA in the germline V gene. V was pared by 6 bases and J by 2 bases, with 9 bases between. The CDR3 spells CSVVGPTDTQYF. CDR3 in DNA: TGCAGCGTAGTGGGTCCCACAGATACGCAGTATTTT.

The chain has TRBV12-3 or TRBV12-4 and TRBJ2-1; 7 bases fit TRBD1. The trim removed 6 bases at V and 8 bases at J, leaving 4 bases unmatched. The CDR3 loop spans 12 amino acids. As DNA, the CDR3 is TGTGCCAGCAGCCCAGGGACAGATGAGCAGTTCTTC. Its translation: CASSPGTDEQFF.

The genes are TRBV5-1 and TRBJ2-2; no clear D. There are 13 residues in the CDR3. Germline values: CDR1 SGHRS, CDR2 YFSETQ. The V end lost 0 bases, the J end lost 7 bases, and 7 bases lay between the germline ends. The CDR3 nucleotides read TGCGCCAGCAGCTTGGCCCCCGGCGGGGAGCTGTTTTTT. Protein product: CASSLAPGGELFF.

This chain uses TRBV4-1 with TRBJ2-1, with TRBD2 matching over 7 bases. TRBJ2-7 explains the end of the DNA better; the J call may be wrong. This CDR3 region has 17 residues. Germline CDR1 MGHRA, CDR2 YSYEKL. The CDR3 coding sequence is TGCGCCAGCAGCCGGGCTGGACTAGTATTATCCTACAATGAGCAGTACTTC. The encoded protein is CASSRAGLVLSYNEQYF.

The sample holds many counts of this clonotype. This chain connects TRBV4-1 to TRBJ2-7; no reliable D call. V shed 0 bases and J shed 2 bases, with 8 bases lying between them. Germline V gives CDR1 MGHRA, CDR2 YSYEKL. The CDR3 length is 14 residues. The CDR3 region is CASSQDLAPYEQYF. The CDR3 nucleotides read TGCGCCAGCAGCCAAGATCTGGCCCCCTACGAGCAGTACTTC.

The chain has TRBV14 and TRBJ2-6; 12 bases are a match to TRBD1. Germline CDR1 and CDR2: SGHDN and FVKESK. V gave up 9 bases and J gave up 4 bases; unmatched junction bases: 7. The CDR3 runs 16 residues. The CDR3 bases are TGTGCCAGTCCGGGACAGGGGGCGCTCGGGGCCAACGTCCTGACTTTC. Amino acids: CASPGQGALGANVLTF.

Concerning this clonotype: At one end, the junction sequence differs from germline, possibly due to a read error. The chain couples TRBV20-1 to TRBJ2-6; D might be TRBD1 (5 bases). The CDR3 contains 13 residues. Germline CDR1 reads DFQATT; CDR2 reads SNEGSKA (reference sequence). This CDR3 is CSAPGREADVLTF. The CDR3 nucleotides are TGCAGTGCTCCAGGGCGTGAGGCCGACGTCCTGACTTTC.

The chain carries TRBV6-1 and TRBJ2-7, with 11 bases lining up with TRBD1. The CDR3 totals 19 residues. CDR1 MNHNS and CDR2 SASEGT come from the germline V gene. J was trimmed by 0 bases and V by 7 bases; bases with no gene match: 17. The CDR3 reads CASTTYGGTGGISSYEQYF. CDR3 in DNA: TGTGCCAGCACCACTTATGGGGGGACAGGGGGGATAAGCTCCTACGAGCAGTACTTC.

The chain recombines TRBV27 with TRBJ2-7; maybe TRBD1 (6 bases). Trimming removed 2 bases at V and 3 bases at J, with 14 bases between. There are 15 residues in the CDR3. Germline CDR1 and CDR2: MNHEY and SMNVEV (reference sequence). As DNA, the CDR3 is TGTGCCAGCAGTTTACAGGGGACGGCGATCTACGAGCAGTACTTC. Translated, it gives CASSLQGTAIYEQYF.

Comments on this clonotype: Mismatch with germline at one junction end may stem from a read error. The rearrangement uses TRBV3-1 and TRBJ2-5, with 11 bases matching TRBD1. Germline CDR1 and CDR2: LGHDT and YNNKEL (reference sequence). This CDR3 is built from 19 residues. This CDR3 reads CAGSLPGQGAPDPLNEQYF. CDR3 nucleotide sequence: TGTGCCGGCAGCCTGCCCGGACAGGGGGCGCCGGACCCTCTCAATGAGCAGTACTTC.

V usage is TRBV18 and J usage is TRBJ2-5; perhaps TRBD2 as D (6 bases). The V and J ends lost 7 bases and 4 bases respectively, with 16 bases between them. The CDR3 runs 14 residues. Germline V CDR1 and CDR2: KGHSH, LQKENI. CDR3 loop: CASFTNGGLETQYF. CDR3 DNA sequence: TGTGCCAGCTTCACCAACGGGGGATTAGAGACCCAGTACTTC. Using reference TRBV18 and TRBJ2-5 for the parts outside the CDR3, the full variable domain is NAGVMQNPRHLVRRRGQEARLRCSPMKGHSHVYWYRQLPEEGLKFMVYLQKENIIDESGMPKERFSAEFPKEGPSILRIQQVVRGDSAAYFCASFTNGGLETQYFGPGTRLLVL.

The chain joins TRBV7-2 to TRBJ2-1; the D call may be TRBD1 or TRBD2 (6 bases each). CDR1 is SGHTA and CDR2 is FQGNSA in the germline V gene. This CDR3 is 15 amino acids long. V lost 4 bases, J lost 9 bases, and 19 bases lay in between. The CDR3 is CASSSQAGGGIEQFF. CDR3 DNA: TGTGCCAGCAGCTCCCAAGCCGGGGGCGGGATTGAGCAGTTCTTC.

The sample holds many counts of this clonotype. The chain links TRBV11-2 to TRBJ2-3; TRBD2 might be the D (5 bases). The germline V gene has CDR1 SGHAT and CDR2 FQNNGV. The CDR3 is made up of 14 amino acids. Trimming took off 5 bases at V and 4 bases at J, with 13 bases between the two ends. The DNA for the CDR3 is TGTGCCAGCAGCAGTTCGGACTGGGCAGATACGCAGTATTTT. Translated, it gives CASSSSDWADTQYF.

V usage is TRBV7-9 and J usage is TRBJ2-7, with TRBD2 matching over 8 bases. J lost 2 bases, V lost 5 bases, and 5 bases had no gene match. Germline assignment: CDR1 SEHNR and CDR2 FQNEAQ (reference sequence). CDR3 length: 14 amino acids. This chain's CDR3 is CASSAPGLAYEQYF. Here the CDR3 DNA reads TGTGCCAGCAGCGCACCGGGACTAGCCTACGAGCAGTACTTC.

There are many counts of this clonotype. The V call is TRBV5-1, the J call TRBJ2-7; D ambiguous. V shed 0 bases and J shed 1 base, with 8 bases lying between them. Germline CDR1 reads SGHRS; CDR2 reads YFSETQ. This CDR3 is 14 amino acids long. CDR3 sequence: CASSLVPASYEQYF. The DNA for the CDR3 is TGCGCCAGCAGCTTGGTCCCCGCATCCTACGAGCAGTACTTC. The complete variable domain, with remaining parts taken from reference TRBV5-1 and TRBJ2-7, reads KAGVTQTPRYLIKTRGQQVTLSCSPISGHRSVSWYQQTPGQGLQFLFEYFSETQRNKGNFPGRFSGRQFSNSRSEMNVSTLELGDSALYLCASSLVPASYEQYFGPGTRLTVT.

The chain employs TRBV5-1 and TRBJ2-7; 14 bases map to TRBD2. The J call may not be correct, given that the DNA end is closer to TRBJ2-5. CDR1 and CDR2 (germline): SGHRS, YFSETQ. There are 16 residues in the CDR3. The CDR3 DNA reads as TGCGCCAGCAGCAAGACTAGCGGGGGGGCCGGTGGGACCCAGTACTTC. This gives the protein CASSKTSGGAGGTQYF.

This clonotype has only a few counts. The chain is built from TRBV28 and TRBJ2-5; TRBD2 matches 10 bases. V trimming: 0 bases; J trimming: 2 bases; junction bases outside the gene matches: 9. CDR3 length: 18 amino acids. Germline values: CDR1 MDHEN, CDR2 SYDVKM. The CDR3 bases are TGTGCCAGCAGTTTATGGTTCTTAGCGGGGGGAAAACAAGAGACCCAGTACTTC. As protein: CASSLWFLAGGKQETQYF.

This rearrangement joins TRBV28 to TRBJ1-2, with a possible D match to TRBD1 (5 bases). Germline CDR1 reads MDHEN; CDR2 reads SYDVKM. The V gene lost 6 bases and the J gene lost 8 bases, with 25 bases spanning the gap. The CDR3 has 16 amino acids. The CDR3 nucleotides are TGTGCCAGCAGCGTACCGGGACCGACGCGCGAGGGCGGCTACACCTTC. Its translation: CASSVPGPTREGGYTF.

The genes are TRBV29-1 and TRBJ1-6; no definite D call. Trimming left V 7 bases short and J 7 bases short, with 11 bases between. Germline V gene sequence: CDR1 SQVTM, CDR2 ANQGSEA. This CDR3 contains 12 residues. CDR3: CSARWGNSPLHF. For the CDR3, the DNA is TGCAGCGCAAGGTGGGGAAATTCACCCCTCCACTTT.

About this clonotype: The junction and the germline gene differ at one end; a read error may be behind it. This chain connects TRBV7-2 to TRBJ1-4; D unclear. Germline CDR1 is SGHTA and CDR2 is FQGNSA. The CDR3 is 13 amino acids. The CDR3, as DNA: TGTGCCAGCAGCTCGGTCCCGAATGAAGAACTGTTTTTT. Protein product: CASSSVPNEELFF.

The chain couples TRBV20-1 to TRBJ2-1; D is unresolved. CDR1 and CDR2 (germline): DFQATT, SNEGSKA (reference sequence). V was cut by 2 bases and J by 8 bases, with 13 bases left in between. The CDR3 has 13 residues. CDR3 amino acids: CSARTDVGDEQFF. The CDR3 nucleotides read TGCAGTGCTAGAACCGACGTCGGCGATGAGCAGTTCTTC.

On this clonotype: The junction and the germline gene differ at one end; a read error may be behind it. The V call is TRBV19, the J call TRBJ1-5, with D possibly TRBD1 on 5 matching bases. Germline-derived CDR1 and CDR2 are LNHDA and SQIVND (reference sequence). The CDR3 has 14 amino acids. The DNA for the CDR3 is TGTGCCAGTAGTTTAGACAGCCACAATCAGCCCCAGCATTTT. Protein product: CASSLDSHNQPQHF. Based on the CDR3 plus reference TRBV19 and TRBJ1-5, the full variable domain is DGGITQSPKYLFRKEGQNVTLSCEQNLNHDAMYWYRQDPGQGLRLIYYSQIVNDFQKGDIAEGYSVSREKKESFPLTVTSAQKNPTAFYLCASSLDSHNQPQHFGDGTRLSIL.

V usage is TRBV5-1 and J usage is TRBJ1-2; TRBD1 matches at 7 bases. Per germline, CDR1 SGHRS and CDR2 YFSETQ. The junction had 7 bases not matched to a gene; V was cut back by 2 bases and J by 6 bases. The CDR3 consists of 14 residues. The CDR3 coding sequence is TGCGCCAGCAGCTTAGGTGGGACAGCAAATGGCTACACCTTC. Translation gives CASSLGGTANGYTF.

This chain connects TRBV29-1 to TRBJ2-7; D may correspond to TRBD1 or TRBD2 (5 bases each). The CDR3 has 14 residues. V dropped 4 bases and J dropped 6 bases, with 19 bases sitting between them. In germline, CDR1 is SQVTM, CDR2 ANQGSEA. The CDR3 protein is CSVARVERLGEQYF. CDR3 nucleotides: TGCAGCGTTGCCAGGGTTGAGCGGTTAGGCGAGCAGTACTTC.

The chain has TRBV20-1 and TRBJ2-1, with D unresolved. Germline CDR1 DFQATT, CDR2 SNEGSKA (reference sequence). V was trimmed by 2 bases and J by 0 bases, leaving 11 bases between them. The CDR3 totals 15 residues. CDR3 in amino acids: CSARQDQTSYNEQFF. The CDR3 DNA follows: TGCAGTGCTAGACAGGACCAAACCTCCTACAATGAGCAGTTCTTC.

V gene TRBV11-2 combines with J gene TRBJ1-4; no clear D. V was cut by 2 bases and J by 8 bases, with 15 bases left in between. The CDR3 totals 15 residues. CDR1 is SGHAT and CDR2 is FQNNGV in the germline V gene. CDR3 residues: CASSLNPLEREKLFF. The CDR3 DNA follows: TGTGCCAGCAGCTTAAACCCCCTGGAGAGAGAAAAACTGTTTTTT.